The clone carrying this T cell receptor beta chain was seen once. This sample was taken from a study of blood T cell repertoires in COVID-19. Study summary: Whether acute or convalescent, the COVID-19 samples came from the United States, Italy and Spain. From T cells, B-cell-depleted T cells, or PBMCs came the material, which was cDNA or gDNA.

How the authors handled the data: Amplifying reference gene primers gave estimates of nucleated cell counts. Method: immunoSEQ multiplex PCR; TCRdb's copy keeps in-frame clones and lacks some. Clone size and the V and J calls come from that table; the DNA yielded D and trimming. The sample records about 46,000 clones, around 87% being singletons. The sample was peripheral blood. This receptor was obtained from a human donor in a cohort sampled during active COVID-19.

The CDR3 region has the DNA TGTGCCAGTATGTTCAGGTGGGGCAGGAATGAAAAACTGTTTTTT. Its translation: CASMFRWGRNEKLFF. This chain connects TRBV19 to TRBJ1-4, with a possible D match to TRBD1 (5 bases). Trimming removed 7 bases at V and 5 bases at J, with 17 bases between. CDR1 and CDR2 from the germline V gene are LNHDA and SQIVND (reference sequence). CDR3 length: 15 residues. The full variable domain, its missing parts supplied by reference TRBV19 and TRBJ1-4, is DGGITQSPKYLFRKEGQNVTLSCEQNLNHDAMYWYRQDPGQGLRLIYYSQIVNDFQKGDIAEGYSVSREKKESFPLTVTSAQKNPTAFYLCASMFRWGRNEKLFFGSGTQLSVL.